This paragraph reports one T cell receptor beta chain. Original processing notes: Nucleated cell number was recorded as an estimate derived from reference gene primer amplification. Method: immunoSEQ multiplex PCR; TCRdb's copy keeps in-frame clones and lacks some. V and J calls plus clone size are reproduced from that table; the DNA served to infer D and trimming. The sample shows about 170,000 clones, 83% of them seen only once. The sample comes from a study of blood T cell repertoires in COVID-19. Study details: Collection of acute and convalescent COVID-19 samples took place in the United States, Italy and Spain. Sources were T cells, B-cell-depleted T cells, or PBMCs; the material itself was cDNA or gDNA.

Trimming pared 5 bases from V and 0 bases from J, leaving 20 bases between. The CDR3 totals 18 residues. Germline CDR1 LNHDA, CDR2 SQIVND (reference sequence). This TCR came from a woman of 80 years or more with acute or convalescent COVID-19. Material for sequencing was peripheral blood. The V gene is TRBV19, the J gene TRBJ1-3, with D hard to call. The CDR3 loop reads CASSAGAGRSSSGNTIYF. The CDR3 coding sequence is TGTGCCAGTAGTGCCGGAGCGGGTCGGTCAAGCTCTGGAAACACCATATATTTT.